Listed below are T cell receptor beta chains from one sample, sequenced in a study of tumor and adjacent non-tumor tissue in lung cancer. TCRdb reprocessed the multiplex PCR reads via MiXCR and lists one record per CDR3 protein. The table lists roughly 90,000 distinct CDR3 sequences, 75% to 85% of them singletons, with 20% to 25% in the top ten. The sequenced sample consisted of distant non-tumor lung tissue. The receptors derive from a woman aged 45 to 65 with non-small cell lung cancer. The CDR3 runs from the conserved cysteine through the conserved F or W. Fields, in order: D gene, J gene, V gene, clone size, CDR3 DNA, CDR3 protein. The D gene is left open where the match is weak. A clone size is listed for some rows: how often the clone was seen (once, few, many), or a class if it is expanded.

d_gene: .; j_gene: TRBJ2-3; v_gene: TRBV10-3; abundance: .; CDR3nt: TGTGCCATCAGTCGTGGACAGTCGGAGGGTACGCCGTATTTT; CDR3aa: CAISRGQSEGTPYF
d_gene: .; j_gene: TRBJ1-5; v_gene: TRBV12-3/TRBV12-4; abundance: .; CDR3nt: TGTGCCAGCAAGGGCAGGGGCGATCAGTCCCAGCATTTT; CDR3aa: CASKGRGDQSQHF
d_gene: TRBD1; j_gene: TRBJ2-1; v_gene: TRBV6-5; abundance: .; CDR3nt: TGTGCCAGCAGTTACTCAGGGACAGGGGATAACAATGGGCATTTCTTC; CDR3aa: CASSYSGTGDNNGHFF
d_gene: .; j_gene: TRBJ2-3; v_gene: TRBV11-2; abundance: .; CDR3nt: TGTGCCAGCTGCTTAGGGTCGAAGGATACGCAGTACTTT; CDR3aa: CASCLGSKDTQYF
d_gene: .; j_gene: TRBJ2-3; v_gene: TRBV10-1; abundance: .; CDR3nt: TGCGCCAGCAGTGAGGCCAGGAACACAGATATGCAGTATTTT; CDR3aa: CASSEARNTDMQYF
d_gene: .; j_gene: TRBJ2-7; v_gene: TRBV12-5; abundance: .; CDR3nt: TGTGCTATTGAAGACCGACACTACTACGAGCAGTACTTC; CDR3aa: CAIEDRHYYEQYF
d_gene: TRBD1; j_gene: TRBJ1-3; v_gene: TRBV4-1; abundance: few; CDR3nt: TGCGCCAGCAGCCGAGATAGGTCCGGGACAGGGAGAAACACCATATATTTT; CDR3aa: CASSRDRSGTGRNTIYF
d_gene: .; j_gene: TRBJ2-3; v_gene: TRBV29-1; abundance: .; CDR3nt: TGCAGTGCTGTTTTGACAGCGGATACGCAGTATTTT; CDR3aa: CSAVLTADTQYF
d_gene: TRBD1; j_gene: TRBJ1-4; v_gene: TRBV20-1; abundance: .; CDR3nt: TGCAGTGCTAGACGGGGACAGGGATTAACTAATGAAAAACTGTTTTTT; CDR3aa: CSARRGQGLTNEKLFF
d_gene: .; j_gene: TRBJ2-7; v_gene: TRBV11-2; abundance: .; CDR3nt: TGTGTCAACAGCTTAGGGGCTTATGAGCAGTACTTC; CDR3aa: CVNSLGAYEQYF
d_gene: .; j_gene: TRBJ2-5; v_gene: TRBV6-6; abundance: .; CDR3nt: TGTGCCGGCAGTGACTCGGACAGTCAAGTGACTCAGTACTTC; CDR3aa: CAGSDSDSQVTQYF
d_gene: .; j_gene: TRBJ2-2; v_gene: TRBV14; abundance: .; CDR3nt: TGTGCCAGCAGGCAAGGGATCGGGGGGCTGTTTTTT; CDR3aa: CASRQGIGGLFF
d_gene: TRBD1; j_gene: TRBJ1-1; v_gene: TRBV12-3/TRBV12-4; abundance: .; CDR3nt: TGTGCCAGTAGTTTGCGGGACAGGGGTGACATTGAAGCTTTCTTT; CDR3aa: CASSLRDRGDIEAFF
d_gene: .; j_gene: TRBJ2-2; v_gene: TRBV28; abundance: .; CDR3nt: TGTGCCAACAGCCTGGGGACATACACCGGGGAGCTGTTTTTT; CDR3aa: CANSLGTYTGELFF
d_gene: TRBD1; j_gene: TRBJ2-7; v_gene: TRBV20-1; abundance: .; CDR3nt: TGCAGTGCTAACGTGACAGGGGGGTACGATGAGTACTTC; CDR3aa: CSANVTGGYDEYF
d_gene: TRBD1; j_gene: TRBJ2-7; v_gene: TRBV20-1; abundance: many; CDR3nt: TGCAGTGCCCAACGACAGGGGGCCTACGAGCAGTACTTC; CDR3aa: CSAQRQGAYEQYF
d_gene: TRBD2; j_gene: TRBJ2-7; v_gene: TRBV28; abundance: .; CDR3nt: TGTGCCAGCTGGATTAGCGGGACCTACAAGCAGTACTTC; CDR3aa: CASWISGTYKQYF
d_gene: .; j_gene: TRBJ1-1; v_gene: TRBV6-6; abundance: .; CDR3nt: TGTGTCAGTAGCGGTACAGGGTCGGGCACTGAAGCTTTCTTT; CDR3aa: CVSSGTGSGTEAFF
d_gene: TRBD1; j_gene: TRBJ2-2; v_gene: TRBV29-1; abundance: .; CDR3nt: TGCAGCGTTCAGGGGGCGGATACCGGGGACCTGTTTTTT; CDR3aa: CSVQGADTGDLFF
d_gene: .; j_gene: TRBJ2-1; v_gene: TRBV10-2; abundance: few; CDR3nt: TGCGCCAGCATGGACCTACTAGAGCAGTACATTGAGCAGTTCTTC; CDR3aa: CASMDLLEQYIEQFF
d_gene: TRBD1; j_gene: TRBJ2-7; v_gene: TRBV6-6; abundance: .; CDR3nt: TGTGCCAGCAGCAGCCGGGACAGTACCCACGAGCAGTGCTTC; CDR3aa: CASSSRDSTHEQCF
d_gene: TRBD2; j_gene: TRBJ2-7; v_gene: TRBV10-3; abundance: .; CDR3nt: TGTGCCATCAGTCCATCCGTGACTAGCGGGAGATTCCTCTACGAGCAGTACTTC; CDR3aa: CAISPSVTSGRFLYEQYF
d_gene: TRBD1; j_gene: TRBJ2-1; v_gene: TRBV10-2; abundance: .; CDR3nt: TGCGCCAGCAGAGGGACAGGGGTGGGTCATGATGAGCAGTTCTTT; CDR3aa: CASRGTGVGHDEQFF
d_gene: TRBD1; j_gene: TRBJ1-2; v_gene: TRBV5-6; abundance: .; CDR3nt: TGTGCCTGCAGCTTGGGTGGCGGACAGGCCCTTTGGGAAGGCTACACCTTC; CDR3aa: CACSLGGGQALWEGYTF
d_gene: TRBD1; j_gene: TRBJ2-7; v_gene: TRBV11-2; abundance: .; CDR3nt: TGTGCCAGCTGCACAGGGACAGGGCGCCCCTACGAGCAGTACTTC; CDR3aa: CASCTGTGRPYEQYF
d_gene: .; j_gene: TRBJ2-1; v_gene: TRBV5-1; abundance: .; CDR3nt: TGCGCCAGCATAGGGGGGTACTACTTCACTAGCTCTTACAATGAGCAGTTCTTC; CDR3aa: CASIGGYYFTSSYNEQFF
d_gene: TRBD2; j_gene: TRBJ2-5; v_gene: TRBV6-1; abundance: .; CDR3nt: TGTGCCAACTGTAGCGGGAGCGAGGAGACTCAGTACTTC; CDR3aa: CANCSGSEETQYF
d_gene: TRBD2; j_gene: TRBJ2-5; v_gene: TRBV12-3/TRBV12-4; abundance: .; CDR3nt: TGTGCCATCAGTACGAGCGGGGGAGGGACCCGGTACTTC; CDR3aa: CAISTSGGGTRYF
d_gene: TRBD1; j_gene: TRBJ2-3; v_gene: TRBV7-9; abundance: once; CDR3nt: TGTGCCAGTAGCCTCGACGACAGGGGGCTGGCAGATACGCAGTATTTT; CDR3aa: CASSLDDRGLADTQYF
d_gene: TRBD1; j_gene: TRBJ1-1; v_gene: TRBV29-1; abundance: once; CDR3nt: TGCAGCAGAGTCGGGACAGGAAACACTGAAGCTTTCTTT; CDR3aa: CSRVGTGNTEAFF
d_gene: TRBD1; j_gene: TRBJ1-5; v_gene: TRBV29-1; abundance: .; CDR3nt: TGCAACTTCACACGACAGGGGACTGATCAGCCCCAGCATTTT; CDR3aa: CNFTRQGTDQPQHF
d_gene: TRBD2; j_gene: TRBJ2-5; v_gene: TRBV14; abundance: .; CDR3nt: TGTGCCAGCAGCCTGGGGATTCTAGCGGGGCAAGAGACACAGTACTTC; CDR3aa: CASSLGILAGQETQYF
d_gene: .; j_gene: TRBJ1-1; v_gene: TRBV4-2; abundance: many; CDR3nt: TGTGCCAGCAGCCAAGAGGTTTCCGGGGGAAACACTGAAGCTTTCTTT; CDR3aa: CASSQEVSGGNTEAFF
d_gene: TRBD1; j_gene: TRBJ2-2; v_gene: TRBV28; abundance: .; CDR3nt: TGTGCCAGCGCAGGACAGGGGGACACAGGGGAGATGTTTTTT; CDR3aa: CASAGQGDTGEMFF
d_gene: .; j_gene: TRBJ2-5; v_gene: TRBV5-1; abundance: .; CDR3nt: TGCGCCAGCAGCTTGAGGGGGGGAGGCTACCAAGAGACCCAGTACTTC; CDR3aa: CASSLRGGGYQETQYF
d_gene: .; j_gene: TRBJ1-5; v_gene: TRBV4-2; abundance: .; CDR3nt: TGTGCCAACAGCCAAGACCTCACTAGCGATCAGGCCCAGCATTTT; CDR3aa: CANSQDLTSDQAQHF
d_gene: .; j_gene: TRBJ2-3; v_gene: TRBV11-2; abundance: .; CDR3nt: TGTGCGAGCTGCTTAGCGTCGGAGGATACGCAGTATTTT; CDR3aa: CASCLASEDTQYF
d_gene: TRBD1; j_gene: TRBJ1-3; v_gene: TRBV6-6; abundance: .; CDR3nt: TGTGCCAGCAGTTTTACCATGACAGGGGGCTCTGGAAACACCATATATTTT; CDR3aa: CASSFTMTGGSGNTIYF
d_gene: .; j_gene: TRBJ2-2; v_gene: TRBV11-3; abundance: .; CDR3nt: TGTGTCAGCTTTAGGGTCCGGAGCAGGGAACTGTTTTTT; CDR3aa: CVSFRVRSRELFF
d_gene: TRBD1; j_gene: TRBJ1-2; v_gene: TRBV6-1; abundance: .; CDR3nt: TGTGCTAGTAGTTTGTTACAGGGGGCAGCAGGAGGCTACACCTTC; CDR3aa: CASSLLQGAAGGYTF
d_gene: .; j_gene: TRBJ2-3; v_gene: TRBV5-4; abundance: .; CDR3nt: TGTGCCAGCAGCCCCGGGGGAGCTCTCGATACGCGGTGTTTT; CDR3aa: CASSPGGALDTRCF
d_gene: TRBD1; j_gene: TRBJ1-2; v_gene: TRBV20-1; abundance: few; CDR3nt: TGCAGTGCTACCGGACAGGGGGCACGGGGCTACACCTTC; CDR3aa: CSATGQGARGYTF
d_gene: TRBD1; j_gene: TRBJ1-1; v_gene: TRBV7-9; abundance: .; CDR3nt: TGTGCCAGCAGCGAGCGCCGGGACAGGGGGCGCGAAGATCCGAACACTGAAGCTTTCTTT; CDR3aa: CASSERRDRGREDPNTEAFF
d_gene: .; j_gene: TRBJ2-2; v_gene: TRBV19; abundance: .; CDR3nt: TGTGCCAGTACCCTGGACCGAAACACAGGGAAGCTGTTTTTT; CDR3aa: CASTLDRNTGKLFF
d_gene: .; j_gene: TRBJ2-1; v_gene: TRBV12-3/TRBV12-4; abundance: many; CDR3nt: TGTGCCAGCAGTTGGGGGCAGAACAATGAGCAGTTCTTC; CDR3aa: CASSWGQNNEQFF